A selection of T cell receptor beta chains follows, all from one sample in a study of cytomegalovirus exposure and HLA in healthy donors. TCRdb's copy holds only in-frame clones and misses some; the assay was immunoSEQ multiplex PCR. The repertoire has approximately 200,000 clones, roughly 80% of them found once; the top ten carry 6.5%. The sequenced material came from PBMCs. The receptors here all came from a woman aged 50 to 60 in good health and CMV-seropositive. Both conserved end residues are trimmed from each CDR3. Size is stated for part of the rows, as once, few or many counts, or as a class when the clone is expanded.

>.|TRBJ2-2|14|TRBV6-4
ASSDSSDRATGELF
>few|TRBJ2-2|13|TRBV7-2
ASSLLLGTSGELF
>.|TRBJ2-5|12|TRBV7-2
ASGTYSGEETQY
>.|TRBJ2-3|13|TRBV25-1
ASTRTGGGTDTQY
>.|TRBJ2-7|13|TRBV13
ASSLIDEGAYEQY
>.|TRBJ2-7|13|TRBV11-2
ASSLRRLKSYEQY
>.|TRBJ2-1|14|TRBV6-1
ASSEAGTSGYNEQF
>.|TRBJ2-5|14|TRBV9
ASSARDRGFQETQY
>once|TRBJ1-6|10|TRBV5-8
ASSPWAEPLH
>.|TRBJ2-1|13|TRBV19
ASSTKRTGIDEQF
>.|TRBJ2-2|8|TRBV29-1
SALIGELF
>.|TRBJ2-7|13|TRBV4-1
ASSSSPDSNYEQY
>.|TRBJ2-2|16|TRBV5-6
ASSLGLGQVGITGELF
>few|TRBJ2-2|13|TRBV7-9
ASSSTGWDTGELF
>.|TRBJ2-7|9|TRBV6-5
ASSDIYEQY
>.|TRBJ2-3|11|TRBV5-1
ASSLFGTDTQY
>.|TRBJ2-7|13|TRBV19
ASSLQGEGVYEQY
>once|TRBJ1-1|9|TRBV29-1
SVQGNGEAF
>.|TRBJ2-4|13|TRBV28
ASSAQGARGNIQY
>few|TRBJ2-7|12|TRBV7-2
ASSLRPAAYEQY
>.|TRBJ1-1|12|TRBV11-2
ASRRVGGNTEAF
>.|TRBJ1-1|10|TRBV10-1
ASRTGNTEAF
>.|TRBJ2-1|13|TRBV9
ASSAGRESYNEQF